One and the same sample provided the 20 T cell receptor beta chains below, sequenced in a study of T cells in Graves' hyperthyroidism and ophthalmopathy. RNA transcripts yielded amplified TCR beta CDR3 regions. Carried out on the TCR CDR3, a first-round RT-PCR used the HTBI primer set. TCRdb reprocessed the multiplex PCR reads via MiXCR and lists one record per CDR3 protein. This table has about 640,000 distinct CDR3 sequences, less than 25% appearing once. Material: blood. The receptors were sampled from a young man with Graves' ophthalmopathy.

This chain links TRBV7-2 with TRBJ1-1; D not certain. Per the germline V gene, CDR1 is SGHTA and CDR2 is FQGNSA. V lost 8 bases and J lost 1, with 14 bases in between. This CDR3 is 14 amino acids long. The CDR3 sequence: CASGLLNTNTEAFF. The CDR3 coding sequence is TGTGCCAGCGGCCTCCTTAATACGAACACTGAAGCTTTCTTT.

This chain connects TRBV27 to TRBJ2-7, with 11 bases aligning to TRBD1. The J segment lost 6 bases and the V segment lost 10 bases, leaving 5 bases of the junction unmatched. CDR1 is MNHEY, CDR2 SMNVEV, per germline (reference sequence). This CDR3 region has 12 residues. CDR3 nucleotides: TGTGCCACCTTCGGGACAGGGGGCGAGCAGTACTTC. It specifies CATFGTGGEQYF.

This clonotype has a handful of counts. The genes are TRBV30 and TRBJ2-5; TRBD1 is a possible D gene (5 bases). Germline V gene data show CDR1 as GTSNPN and CDR2 as SVGIG (reference sequence). The CDR3 spans 13 residues. V was shortened by 1 base and J by 4 bases, with 10 bases between the two germline ends. The CDR3 spells CAWSGGGPETQYF. The CDR3 bases are TGTGCCTGGAGTGGGGGCGGCCCAGAGACCCAGTACTTC.

This chain joins TRBV24-1 and TRBJ2-6; maybe TRBD1 (5 bases). The V and J ends lost 2 bases and 2 bases respectively, with 9 bases between them. The germline V gene has CDR1 KGHDR and CDR2 SFDVKD. The CDR3 contains 16 residues. The CDR3 nucleotides read TGTGCCACCAGTGATTCCGACAGCGCTGGGGCCAACGTCCTGACTTTC. Residues: CATSDSDSAGANVLTF.

This clonotype showed up many times. V usage is TRBV2 and J usage is TRBJ1-1; a weak D match, TRBD1 (6 bases). CDR1 SNHLY and CDR2 FYNNEI come from the germline V gene. There are 14 residues in the CDR3. Trimming removed 11 bases from V and 6 bases from J, with 22 bases in between. The CDR3 DNA follows: TGTGCCGGCGCGGGACAACGCCTTAAGGCTGAAGCTTTCTTT. As protein: CAGAGQRLKAEAFF.

The chain couples TRBV19 to TRBJ2-3; a weak D match, TRBD1 (5 bases). Per germline, CDR1 LNHDA and CDR2 SQIVND (reference sequence). Trimming cost V 10 bases and J 2 bases, with 16 bases left between them. The CDR3 sequence is 14 residues long. Here the CDR3 DNA reads TGTGCCACTTCGAGCAGGGCCTTCACAGATACGCAGTATTTT. This encodes CATSSRAFTDTQYF.

This clonotype was seen only a few times. J is TRBJ1-2 and V is TRBV10-3, with D tentatively TRBD1 (6 bases). The germline V and J ends were trimmed by 3 bases and 6 bases, with 14 bases remaining between them. CDR3 length: 14 residues. Germline CDR1 ENHRY, CDR2 SYGVKD. CDR3 sequence reads: CAISDKGVTDGYTF. CDR3 nucleotides: TGTGCCATCAGTGATAAGGGGGTTACGGATGGCTACACCTTC.

The gene calls are TRBV27 and TRBJ2-7, with TRBD2 identical over 7 bases. CDR1 is MNHEY, CDR2 SMNVEV, per germline (reference sequence). With V trimmed by 2 bases and J by 5 bases, 6 bases remained unmatched. CDR3 length equals 14 residues. CDR3 residues: CASSLRGRADEQYF. The CDR3 bases are TGTGCCAGCAGTTTAAGAGGGAGGGCCGACGAGCAGTACTTC.

This clonotype was detected a few times. The chain joins TRBV28 to TRBJ1-6, with D maybe TRBD1 (5 bases). This CDR3 is 14 amino acids long. V was shortened by 6 bases and J by 10 bases, with 16 bases between the two germline ends. From germline, CDR1 is MDHEN and CDR2 SYDVKM. In nucleotides, the CDR3 is TGTGCCAGCAGCCAGGACCCAGAGGGGTCACCCCTCCACTTT. Amino acid sequence: CASSQDPEGSPLHF.

The gene calls are TRBV6-1 and TRBJ2-7, with D tentatively TRBD1 or TRBD2 (6 bases each). The CDR3 runs to 14 residues. The V and J ends lost 11 bases and 7 bases respectively, with 24 bases between them. Germline V CDR1 and CDR2: MNHNS, SASEGT. CDR3 DNA sequence: TGTGCCGTCTCGAGGCCCGGGGGCCGGCGGGAGCAGTACTTC. It is translated as CAVSRPGGRREQYF.

This clonotype showed up many times. The chain recombines TRBV7-8 with TRBJ2-5; D unclear. This CDR3 is built from 16 residues. Trimming removed 4 bases at V and 3 bases at J, with 18 bases between. In germline, CDR1 is SGHVS, CDR2 FQNEAQ. Here the CDR3 DNA reads TGTGCCAGCAGCTCCCCGGCCGCGCCCCGAGAAGAGACCCAGTACTTC. Its protein product is CASSSPAAPREETQYF.

There are a few counts of this clonotype. This chain connects TRBV6-1 to TRBJ1-5; 8 nucleotides match TRBD1. Trimming removed 5 bases from V and 1 base from J; junction bases left unmatched: 4. CDR1 is MNHNS, CDR2 SASEGT, per germline. This CDR3 comprises 15 residues. CDR3 nucleotide sequence: TGTGCCAGCAGTAACAGGGGGTCGAGCAATCAGCCCCAGCATTTT. Amino acid sequence: CASSNRGSSNQPQHF.

This clonotype came up many times. The V gene is TRBV30, the J gene TRBJ1-1; weak D call: TRBD1 (5 bases). Germline V lookup: CDR1 GTSNPN, CDR2 SVGIG (reference sequence). V was trimmed by 2 bases and J by 2 bases, leaving 9 bases between them. This CDR3 spans 13 amino acids. CDR3 bases: TGTGCCTGGAGTCAACAGGTAAACACTGAAGCTTTCTTT. As protein: CAWSQQVNTEAFF.

This clonotype was picked up a small number of times. The V and J genes are TRBV19 and TRBJ1-2; D gene unclear. Germline V gives CDR1 LNHDA, CDR2 SQIVND (reference sequence). Trimming pared 9 bases from V and 3 bases from J, leaving 11 bases between. This CDR3 is 12 amino acids long. In nucleotides, the CDR3 is TGTGCCAGCCTCCGGGAAGACTATGGCTACACCTTC. Translation gives CASLREDYGYTF.

This clonotype was found many times. The chain is built from TRBV5-5 and TRBJ2-3, with D possibly being TRBD2 (5 bases). CDR3 length equals 14 residues. Looked up from germline, CDR1 is SGHKS and CDR2 is YYEKEE (reference sequence). V shed 2 bases and J shed 4 bases, with 11 bases lying between them. CDR3 sequence (DNA): TGTGCCAGCAGCTTAAGGACTGTCCCAGATACGCAGTATTTT. It codes for CASSLRTVPDTQYF.

V gene TRBV27 combines with J gene TRBJ2-2, with D maybe TRBD2 (6 bases). This CDR3 has 15 residues. V was trimmed by 6 bases and J by 1 base, leaving 12 bases between them. The germline V gene encodes CDR1 MNHEY and CDR2 SMNVEV (reference sequence). The CDR3 nucleotides read TGTGCCAGCAGACCCGGGACTCTGAACACCGGGGAGCTGTTTTTT. Its protein is CASRPGTLNTGELFF.

The V call is TRBV20-1, the J call TRBJ2-1; D not resolved. The CDR3 has 11 residues. The V end lost 6 bases, the J end lost 10 bases, and 13 bases lay between the germline ends. Germline loops: CDR1 DFQATT, CDR2 SNEGSKA (reference sequence). The CDR3 sequence: CSASLWEEQFF. CDR3 in DNA: TGCAGTGCCTCACTCTGGGAAGAGCAGTTCTTC.

This clonotype was recorded a few times. The chain couples TRBV12-3 or TRBV12-4 to TRBJ2-2; tentatively, D is TRBD1 (7 bases). V was pared by 3 bases and J by 3 bases, with 11 bases between. CDR3 length: 15 residues. The CDR3 DNA reads as TGTGCCAGCAGTTTGGGCAGGGGGGACACCGGGGAGCTGTTTTTT. Protein: CASSLGRGDTGELFF.

The table lists this clonotype with many counts. The chain is built from TRBV7-2 and TRBJ2-3, with D unclear. Germline CDR1 is SGHTA and CDR2 is FQGNSA. CDR3 length: 13 amino acids. V was pared by 6 bases and J by 2 bases, with 9 bases between. CDR3 protein: CASRPVLTDTQYF. DNA of the CDR3: TGTGCCAGCAGACCGGTACTCACAGATACGCAGTATTTT.

This clonotype was detected only a few times. The genes are TRBV6-1 and TRBJ1-1; D is possibly TRBD1 (5 bases). The ends were cut back, 6 bases at V and 0 bases at J, with 11 bases in the middle. Germline CDR1 reads MNHNS; CDR2 reads SASEGT. The CDR3 runs to 14 residues. The CDR3 DNA reads as TGTGCCAGCAGAAAGGGACTCCTGAACACTGAAGCTTTCTTT. Translated: CASRKGLLNTEAFF.